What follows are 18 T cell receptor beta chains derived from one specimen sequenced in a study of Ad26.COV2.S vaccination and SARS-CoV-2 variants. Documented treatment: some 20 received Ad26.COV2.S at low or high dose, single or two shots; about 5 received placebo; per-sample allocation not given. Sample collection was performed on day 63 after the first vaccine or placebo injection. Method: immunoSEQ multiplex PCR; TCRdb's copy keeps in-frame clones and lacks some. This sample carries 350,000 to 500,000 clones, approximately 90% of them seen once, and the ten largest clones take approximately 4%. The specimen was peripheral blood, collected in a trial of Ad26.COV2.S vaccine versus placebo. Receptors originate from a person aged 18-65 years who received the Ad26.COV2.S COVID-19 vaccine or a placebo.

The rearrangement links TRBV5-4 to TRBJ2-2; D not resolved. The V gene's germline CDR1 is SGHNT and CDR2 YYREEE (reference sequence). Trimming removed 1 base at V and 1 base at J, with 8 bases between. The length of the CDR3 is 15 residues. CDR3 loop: CASSLRQVNTGELFF. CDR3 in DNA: TGTGCCAGCAGCTTGCGGCAGGTGAACACCGGGGAGCTGTTTTTT.

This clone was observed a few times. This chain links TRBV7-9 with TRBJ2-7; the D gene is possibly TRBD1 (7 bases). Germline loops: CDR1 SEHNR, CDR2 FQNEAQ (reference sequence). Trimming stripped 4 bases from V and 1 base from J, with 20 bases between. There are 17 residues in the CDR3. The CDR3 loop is CASSSGRGEWESYEQYF. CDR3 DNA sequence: TGTGCCAGCAGCTCCGGCAGGGGGGAGTGGGAGTCCTACGAGCAGTACTTC.

The CDR3 region has the DNA TGTGCCTGGAGTCATGTCGAGCAGTACTTC. Translation: CAWSHVEQYF. V is TRBV30 and J is TRBJ2-7; D is unresolved. This CDR3 is built from 10 residues. Trimming left V 2 bases short and J 6 bases short, with 5 bases between. Per the germline V gene, CDR1 is GTSNPN and CDR2 is SVGIG (reference sequence).

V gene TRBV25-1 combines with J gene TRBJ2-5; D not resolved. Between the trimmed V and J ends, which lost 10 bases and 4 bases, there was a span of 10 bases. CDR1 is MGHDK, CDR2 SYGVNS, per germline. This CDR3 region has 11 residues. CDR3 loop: CATSVRETQYF. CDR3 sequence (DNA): TGTGCCACCTCAGTCCGAGAGACCCAGTACTTC.

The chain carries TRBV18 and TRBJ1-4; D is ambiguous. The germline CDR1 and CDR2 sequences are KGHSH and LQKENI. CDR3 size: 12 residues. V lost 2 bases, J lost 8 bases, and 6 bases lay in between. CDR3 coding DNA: TGTGCCAGCTCACCAGGGATGGAAAAACTGTTTTTT. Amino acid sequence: CASSPGMEKLFF. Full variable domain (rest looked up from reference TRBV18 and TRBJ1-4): NAGVMQNPRHLVRRRGQEARLRCSPMKGHSHVYWYRQLPEEGLKFMVYLQKENIIDESGMPKERFSAEFPKEGPSILRIQQVVRGDSAAYFCASSPGMEKLFFGSGTQLSVL.

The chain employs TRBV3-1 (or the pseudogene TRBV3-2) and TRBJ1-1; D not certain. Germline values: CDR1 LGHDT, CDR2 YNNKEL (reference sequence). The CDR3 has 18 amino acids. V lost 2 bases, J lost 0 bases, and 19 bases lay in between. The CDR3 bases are TGTGCCAGCAGCCAAATTGTAGGTTTTGAATCGTTGAACACTGAAGCTTTCTTT. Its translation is CASSQIVGFESLNTEAFF.

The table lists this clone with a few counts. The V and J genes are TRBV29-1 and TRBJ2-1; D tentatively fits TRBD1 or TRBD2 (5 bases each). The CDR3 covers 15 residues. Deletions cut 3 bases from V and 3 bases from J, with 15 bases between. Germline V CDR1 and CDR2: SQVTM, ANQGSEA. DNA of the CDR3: TGCAGCGTTGAGAGACCCGGGACGGACTACAATGAGCAGTTCTTC. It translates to CSVERPGTDYNEQFF.

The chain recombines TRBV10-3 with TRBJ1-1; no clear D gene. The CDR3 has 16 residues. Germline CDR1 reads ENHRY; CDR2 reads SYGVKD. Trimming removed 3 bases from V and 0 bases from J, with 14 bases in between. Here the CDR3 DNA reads TGTGCCATCAGTGAAGCGATGGGGTCTATGAACACTGAAGCTTTCTTT. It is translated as CAISEAMGSMNTEAFF.

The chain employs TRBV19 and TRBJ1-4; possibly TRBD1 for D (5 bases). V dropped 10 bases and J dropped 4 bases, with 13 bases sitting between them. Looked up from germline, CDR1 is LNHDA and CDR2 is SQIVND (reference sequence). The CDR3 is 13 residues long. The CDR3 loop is CATTGRINEKLFF. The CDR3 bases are TGTGCCACTACGGGACGGATTAATGAAAAACTGTTTTTT.

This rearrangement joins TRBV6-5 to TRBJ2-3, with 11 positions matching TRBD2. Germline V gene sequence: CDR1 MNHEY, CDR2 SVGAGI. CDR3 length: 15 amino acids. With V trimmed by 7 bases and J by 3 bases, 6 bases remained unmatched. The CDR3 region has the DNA TGTGCCAGCATGGGACGACTAGCGGGGACAGATACGCAGTATTTT. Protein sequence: CASMGRLAGTDTQYF.

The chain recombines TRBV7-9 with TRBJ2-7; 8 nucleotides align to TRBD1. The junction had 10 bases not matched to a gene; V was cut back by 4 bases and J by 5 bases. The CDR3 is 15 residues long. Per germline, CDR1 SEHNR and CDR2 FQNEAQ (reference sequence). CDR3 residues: CASSSTDRGRDEQYF. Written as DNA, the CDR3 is TGTGCCAGCAGCTCCACTGACAGGGGTCGGGACGAGCAGTACTTC.

The CDR3 nucleotides are TGTGCCAGCAGCGTCGGGACAGGAACCCTCAGCTCTGGAAACACCATATATTTT. As protein: CASSVGTGTLSSGNTIYF. This rearrangement joins TRBV9 to TRBJ1-3, with 8 bases that match TRBD1. CDR3 length: 18 amino acids. Germline CDR1 SGDLS, CDR2 YYNGEE. Trimming took 2 bases from V and 0 from J; bases not matched to a gene: 10.

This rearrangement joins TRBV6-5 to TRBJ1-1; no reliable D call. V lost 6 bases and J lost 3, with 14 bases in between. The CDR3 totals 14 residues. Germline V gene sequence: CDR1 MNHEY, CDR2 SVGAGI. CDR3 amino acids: CASSRRDSDTEAFF. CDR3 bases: TGTGCCAGCAGCCGTCGGGATTCGGACACTGAAGCTTTCTTT.

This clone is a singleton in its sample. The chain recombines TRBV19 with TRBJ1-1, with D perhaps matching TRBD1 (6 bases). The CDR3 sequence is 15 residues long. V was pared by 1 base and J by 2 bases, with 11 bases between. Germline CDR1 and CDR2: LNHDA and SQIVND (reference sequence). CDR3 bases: TGTGCCAGTAGTATAGCTCGGGGGCTCAACACTGAAGCTTTCTTT. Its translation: CASSIARGLNTEAFF.

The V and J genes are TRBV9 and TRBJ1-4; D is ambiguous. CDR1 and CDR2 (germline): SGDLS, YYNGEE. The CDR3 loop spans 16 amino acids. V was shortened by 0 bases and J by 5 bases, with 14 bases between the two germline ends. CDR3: CASSVGQKDPNEKLFF. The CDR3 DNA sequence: TGTGCCAGCAGCGTAGGGCAGAAAGACCCGAATGAAAAACTGTTTTTT.

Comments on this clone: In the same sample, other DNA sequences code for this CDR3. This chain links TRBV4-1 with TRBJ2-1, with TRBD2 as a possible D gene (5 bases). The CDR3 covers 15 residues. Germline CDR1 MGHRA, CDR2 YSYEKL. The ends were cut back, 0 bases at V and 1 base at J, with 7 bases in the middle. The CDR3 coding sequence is TGCGCCAGCAGCCAAGATACGGGATCCTACAATGAGCAGTTCTTC. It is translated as CASSQDTGSYNEQFF.

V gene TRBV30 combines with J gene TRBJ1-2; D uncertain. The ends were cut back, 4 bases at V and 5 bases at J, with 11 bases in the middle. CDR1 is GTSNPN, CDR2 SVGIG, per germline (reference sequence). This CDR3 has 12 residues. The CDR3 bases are TGTGCCTGGAAGTACCCAGCATATGGCTACACCTTC. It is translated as CAWKYPAYGYTF.

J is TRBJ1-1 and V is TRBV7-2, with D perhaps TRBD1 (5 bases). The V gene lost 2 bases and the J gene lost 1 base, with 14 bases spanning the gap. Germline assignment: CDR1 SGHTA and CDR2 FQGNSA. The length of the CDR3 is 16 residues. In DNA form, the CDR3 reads TGTGCCAGCAGCTTAACATGGGGTGGGGGGAACACTGAAGCTTTCTTT. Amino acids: CASSLTWGGGNTEAFF.